This T cell receptor beta chain is drawn from a study of CD8 T cells in ankylosing spondylitis. Quantitative 5'-RACE with molecular barcodes was used to make the TCR beta libraries. TCRdb called the 5' RACE reads again in MiXCR, with one record for every CDR3 protein. The sample includes under 250,000 distinct CDR3 sequences, under 30% of them seen just once. Notes on the study in general: Blood from ankylosing spondylitis patients appeared to carry a characteristic roughly 8-variant TCR beta motif.

The germline CDR1 and CDR2 sequences are SQVTM and ANQGSEA. The CDR3 is 12 amino acids. After removal of 4 bases from V and 9 bases from J, the junction contained 6 bases not matched to a gene. On this clonotype itself: Its target is unknown.

The sample was blood, either unsorted or a sorted T cell fraction (not recorded which). The sequence came from a male donor with ankylosing spondylitis or in good health (not recorded which). The chain links TRBV29-1 to TRBJ2-1, with 7 nucleotides matching TRBD2. The CDR3 protein is CSVARGGGEQFF. CDR3 coding DNA: TGCAGCGTTGCGCGGGGCGGGGGTGAGCAGTTCTTC.